This T cell receptor beta chain appears in the sequencing data of a study of CD4 T cells in relation to SARS-CoV-2 and coronaviruses. Study-wide context: Negative control cultures got HIV-1 Nef peptides or no peptide. Overall study results and limits: No donor gave both pre-pandemic and post-infection samples.

Sequencing used immunoSEQ multiplex PCR; TCRdb keeps in-frame clones, though not all of them. Of more than 20,000 clones listed, 60% to 80% are singletons. On this clone itself: Antigen: not known.

Germline values: CDR1 LNHDA, CDR2 SQIVND (reference sequence). CDR3 length: 14 residues. The V gene lost 5 bases and the J gene lost 0 bases, with 9 bases spanning the gap. Before the COVID-19 pandemic, during about 2011-2019, CD4+ T cells were taken from unexposed donors. CD4+ T cells were isolated from the cells after about 11 days of culture. Roughly 2 million PBMCs per well were cultured with around 9.9 IU/ml IL-2. Input material: CD4+ T cells from PBMCs, cultured in vitro. The chain combines TRBV19 with TRBJ2-3; D not certain. This clonotype was obtained from a human donor in good health. CDR3 coding DNA: TGTGCCAGTAGTCCCCAAACTAGCACAGATACGCAGTATTTT. Translated, it gives CASSPQTSTDTQYF.